This T cell receptor beta chain derives from a study of blood T cell repertoires in COVID-19. At the level of the study: The samples span acute and convalescent COVID-19 from the United States, Italy and Spain.

Only in-frame clones appear in the TCRdb table, and some are missing; sequencing was by immunoSEQ multiplex PCR. The table includes about 94,000 clones, about 86% detected once. V was clipped by 2 bases and J by 7 bases, with 12 bases between them. The CDR3 length is 13 residues. Germline CDR1 and CDR2: SGHRS and YFSETQ. The sequence was obtained from a man in his fifties or sixties with acute or convalescent COVID-19. This sequence joins TRBV5-1 and TRBJ1-1; D remains ambiguous. The specimen sequenced was peripheral blood. In DNA form, the CDR3 reads TGCGCCAGCAGCTTAATGAGAGGAGGTGAAGCTTTCTTT. The encoded protein is CASSLMRGGEAFF. The variable domain in full, with the rest retrieved from reference TRBV5-1 and TRBJ1-1, is KAGVTQTPRYLIKTRGQQVTLSCSPISGHRSVSWYQQTPGQGLQFLFEYFSETQRNKGNFPGRFSGRQFSNSRSEMNVSTLELGDSALYLCASSLMRGGEAFFGQGTRLTVV.